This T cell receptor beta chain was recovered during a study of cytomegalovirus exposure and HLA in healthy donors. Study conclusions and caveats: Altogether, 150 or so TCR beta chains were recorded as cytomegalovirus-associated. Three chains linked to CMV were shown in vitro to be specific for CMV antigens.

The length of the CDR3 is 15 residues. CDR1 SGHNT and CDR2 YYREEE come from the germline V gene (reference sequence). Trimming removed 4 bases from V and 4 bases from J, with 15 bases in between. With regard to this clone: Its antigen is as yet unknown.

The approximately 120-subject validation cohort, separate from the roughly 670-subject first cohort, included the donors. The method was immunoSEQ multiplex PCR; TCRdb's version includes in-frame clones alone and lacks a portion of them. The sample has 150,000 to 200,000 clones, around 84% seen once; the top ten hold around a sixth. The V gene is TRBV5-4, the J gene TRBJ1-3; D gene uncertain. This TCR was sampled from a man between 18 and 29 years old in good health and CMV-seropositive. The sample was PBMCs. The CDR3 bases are TGTGCCAGCAGCACCCGGACGGCGGGGGGAAACACCATATATTTT. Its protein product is CASSTRTAGGNTIYF.